The next 25 T cell receptor beta chains were all read from a single sample in a study of cytomegalovirus exposure and HLA in healthy donors (dated by TCRdb to between 2016 and 2019). The library was generated by the immunoSEQ multiplex PCR assay. For the multiplex PCR, a mixture combining 60 forward primers for TCR Vbeta segments and 13 reverse primers for TCR Jbeta segments was used. The table was pulled from immuneACCESS by TCRdb, which kept in-frame rearrangements only. Such tables lose some clones; where checked, under half of the loss comes from unresolved V genes, and the rest has no known cause. The sample includes some 120,000 clones, with 75% to 85% observed a single time. 4% to 5.5% of the sample is in the top ten clones. The sample consisted of PBMCs. The receptor set was obtained from a man aged 25-45 years in good health and CMV-seropositive.

The J gene is TRBJ1-1, the V gene TRBV7-8; D perhaps matches TRBD1 (6 bases). This CDR3 region has 14 residues. V lost 4 bases and J lost 5, with 14 bases in between. Germline-derived CDR1 and CDR2 are SGHVS and FQNEAQ. In nucleotides, the CDR3 is TGTGCCAGCAGCTCTACAGGGATGGGGACTGAAGCTTTCTTT. This sequence encodes CASSSTGMGTEAFF.

This rearrangement joins TRBV28 to TRBJ2-7; possibly TRBD1 for D (6 bases). Germline V gene data show CDR1 as MDHEN and CDR2 as SYDVKM. The V and J ends lost 6 bases and 6 bases respectively, with 42 bases between them. This CDR3 contains 22 residues. The CDR3 region has the DNA TGTGCCAGCAGCCTATACGATTATATGGCCTATTATAAGCTAGCAGGGGTTCCCGAGCAGTACTTC. It codes for CASSLYDYMAYYKLAGVPEQYF.

The CDR3 sequence: CAISTGMGNEQFF. CDR3 nucleotides: TGTGCCATCAGCACGGGGATGGGCAATGAGCAGTTCTTC. The V call is TRBV10-3, the J call TRBJ2-1, with D possibly TRBD2 on 5 matching bases. CDR3 length: 13 amino acids. The germline V gene has CDR1 ENHRY and CDR2 SYGVKD. Deletions cut 6 bases from V and 6 bases from J, with 12 bases between.

This rearrangement joins TRBV6-5 to TRBJ1-3, with D unresolved. The CDR3 length is 14 residues. Germline V gene sequence: CDR1 MNHEY, CDR2 SVGAGI. V was trimmed by 2 bases and J by 0 bases, leaving 5 bases between them. The CDR3 sequence: CASSYGLSGNTIYF. In nucleotides, the CDR3 is TGTGCCAGCAGTTACGGACTCTCTGGAAACACCATATATTTT.

The chain has TRBV6-6 and TRBJ1-5, with 8 bases matching TRBD1. The germline V gene has CDR1 MNHNY and CDR2 SVGAGI (reference sequence). This CDR3 is built from 13 residues. With V trimmed by 5 bases and J by 7 bases, 4 bases remained unmatched. CDR3: CASSQQGGQPQHF. In DNA, the CDR3 is TGTGCCAGCAGTCAACAGGGGGGGCAGCCCCAGCATTTT.

The gene calls are TRBV28 and TRBJ1-1, with 7 bases lining up with TRBD1. The germline V gene encodes CDR1 MDHEN and CDR2 SYDVKM. The CDR3 has 12 amino acids. In DNA form, the CDR3 reads TGTTTCTGGGACAGAGGGGACACTGAAGCTTTCTTT. Translated: CFWDRGDTEAFF.

The chain links TRBV6-5 to TRBJ1-5; D is ambiguous. CDR3 length equals 13 residues. From germline, CDR1 is MNHEY and CDR2 SVGAGI. V was shortened by 5 bases and J by 2 bases, with 7 bases between the two germline ends. The CDR3 sequence is CASSRDGNQPQHF. CDR3 DNA: TGTGCCAGCAGTCGGGATGGCAATCAGCCCCAGCATTTT.

The V and J genes are TRBV20-1 and TRBJ2-7, with TRBD1 as a possible D gene (5 bases). Germline V CDR1 and CDR2: DFQATT, SNEGSKA (reference sequence). The V gene lost 6 bases and the J gene lost 3 bases, with 9 bases spanning the gap. The CDR3 runs to 11 residues. The CDR3 here is CSAKGDYEQYF. CDR3 sequence (DNA): TGCAGTGCCAAAGGGGACTACGAGCAGTACTTC.

The chain combines TRBV30 with TRBJ2-5; 7 nucleotides align to TRBD2. Germline V lookup: CDR1 GTSNPN, CDR2 SVGIG (reference sequence). CDR3 length: 15 residues. V shed 2 bases, J shed 5 bases, and the junction held 11 bases outside the gene matches. This CDR3 reads CAWSPGTGGSETQYF. CDR3 bases: TGTGCCTGGAGTCCAGGGACTGGCGGGAGTGAGACCCAGTACTTC.

The chain recombines TRBV15 with TRBJ2-2; 9 bases are a match to TRBD1. V lost 0 bases to trimming and J lost 12 bases; unmatched junction nucleotides: 11. Germline V gene sequence: CDR1 LNHNV, CDR2 YYDKDF (reference sequence). The CDR3 has 16 amino acids. CDR3 region: CATSRDQGQGLAKLFF. CDR3 sequence (DNA): TGTGCCACCAGCAGAGACCAGGGACAGGGCTTAGCAAAGCTGTTTTTT.

J is TRBJ2-7 and V is TRBV4-3, with D possibly being TRBD1 (5 bases). The CDR3 consists of 15 residues. Germline CDR1 LGHNA, CDR2 YSLEER. V lost 4 bases and J 3 bases, leaving 16 bases between the germline ends. CDR3 DNA: TGCGCCAGCAGCCCGAAGGCAGGGTCCTTCTACGAGCAGTACTTC. This sequence encodes CASSPKAGSFYEQYF.

The CDR3 region is CASSQGVRDEQFF. The CDR3 DNA reads as TGTGCCAGCAGCCAAGGGGTCCGGGATGAGCAGTTCTTC. The rearrangement uses TRBV14 and TRBJ2-1; D is uncertain. The germline V and J ends were trimmed by 1 base and 8 bases, with 9 bases remaining between them. CDR3 length equals 13 residues. The germline V gene encodes CDR1 SGHDN and CDR2 FVKESK.

The chain couples TRBV5-6 to TRBJ1-2; perhaps TRBD1 as D (5 bases). V lost 1 base to trimming and J lost 6 bases, with 10 bases between them. This CDR3 spans 13 amino acids. Germline V gene lookup returns CDR1 SGHDT and CDR2 YYEEEE. CDR3 in DNA: TGTGCCAGCAGCTTGAGGGGCGGACATGGCTACACCTTC. Amino acids: CASSLRGGHGYTF.

J is TRBJ2-1 and V is TRBV7-3; 12 nucleotides line up with TRBD2. The CDR3 loop spans 14 amino acids. Trimming removed 4 bases from V and 7 bases from J; junction bases left unmatched: 2. From germline, CDR1 is SGHTA and CDR2 FQGTGA. CDR3 region: CASSSTSGSNEQFF. CDR3 coding DNA: TGTGCCAGCAGCTCGACTAGCGGGAGTAATGAGCAGTTCTTC.

The rearrangement uses TRBV5-4 and TRBJ2-2, with 11 nucleotides matching TRBD2. The V gene's germline CDR1 is SGHNT and CDR2 YYREEE (reference sequence). The V gene end was trimmed by 4 bases and the J gene end by 3 bases; junction bases not matched to a gene: 5. The CDR3 consists of 16 residues. CDR3 protein: CASSQGTSGDTGELFF. CDR3 DNA: TGTGCCAGCAGCCAGGGGACTAGCGGAGACACCGGGGAGCTGTTTTTT.

This rearrangement joins TRBV6-5 to TRBJ1-1, with 7 bases aligning to TRBD1. This CDR3 spans 14 amino acids. V lost 4 bases to trimming and J lost 4 bases; unmatched junction nucleotides: 6. Germline V gives CDR1 MNHEY, CDR2 SVGAGI. The CDR3 sequence: CASSSRNRGTEAFF. The CDR3 nucleotides read TGTGCCAGCAGTTCCCGAAACAGGGGCACTGAAGCTTTCTTT.

The chain couples TRBV4-3 to TRBJ2-7; D is ambiguous. V was trimmed by 0 bases and J by 3 bases, leaving 15 bases between them. The germline V gene encodes CDR1 LGHNA and CDR2 YSLEER. The CDR3 is 16 residues long. The CDR3 DNA is TGCGCCAGCAGCCAAGATTCGGAGCTAGGTCTCTACGAGCAGTACTTC. Residues: CASSQDSELGLYEQYF.

This clone was observed a few times. V usage is TRBV19 and J usage is TRBJ1-5; perhaps TRBD1 as D (6 bases). Germline V lookup: CDR1 LNHDA, CDR2 SQIVND (reference sequence). This CDR3 contains 14 residues. The V end was cut by 3 bases, the J end by 4 bases, with 10 bases between. In nucleotides, the CDR3 is TGTGCCAGTAGTATCCGAACAGGGAATCAGCCCCAGCATTTT. It specifies CASSIRTGNQPQHF.

CDR3: CATGKPQYF. The DNA for the CDR3 is TGTGCCACCGGGAAGCCCCAGTACTTC. The chain uses TRBV11-1 and TRBJ2-5; D is perhaps TRBD2 (5 bases). This CDR3 spans 9 amino acids. Between the trimmed V and J ends, which lost 10 bases and 9 bases, there was a span of 9 bases. CDR1 is SGHAT and CDR2 is FQDESV in the germline V gene (reference sequence). The full variable domain, completed using reference TRBV11-1 and TRBJ2-5, is EAEVAQSPRYKITEKSQAVAFWCDPISGHATLYWYRQILGQGPELLVQFQDESVVDDSQLPKDRFSAERLKGVDSTLKIQPAELGDSAMYLCATGKPQYFGPGTRLLVL.

Here the CDR3 reads CATLYEDRGPSSYNEQFF. The CDR3 region has the DNA TGTGCCACCCTGTACGAGGACAGGGGGCCCAGCTCCTACAATGAGCAGTTCTTC. V and J are TRBV10-3 and TRBJ2-1; 11 bases line up with TRBD1. Germline V CDR1 and CDR2: ENHRY, SYGVKD. After removal of 10 bases from V and 0 bases from J, the junction contained 14 bases not matched to a gene. The CDR3 is 18 residues long.

This clone appeared a single time. V is TRBV7-9 and J is TRBJ1-1, with D hard to call. The CDR3 length is 12 residues. The germline V and J ends were trimmed by 6 bases and 7 bases, with 12 bases remaining between them. Per germline, CDR1 SEHNR and CDR2 FQNEAQ (reference sequence). CDR3 protein: CASSQSGLEAFF. For the CDR3, the DNA is TGTGCCAGCAGTCAGTCGGGTCTTGAAGCTTTCTTT. The full variable domain, in which reference TRBV7-9 and TRBJ1-1 provide the parts outside the CDR3, is DTGVSQNPRHKITKRGQNVTFRCDPISEHNRLYWYRQTLGQGPEFLTYFQNEAQLEKSRLLSDRFSAERPKGSFSTLEIQRTEQGDSAMYLCASSQSGLEAFFGQGTRLTVV.

This chain uses TRBV7-9 with TRBJ2-7, with a possible D match to TRBD1 (6 bases). V was shortened by 2 bases and J by 2 bases, with 13 bases between the two germline ends. Germline V lookup: CDR1 SEHNR, CDR2 FQNEAQ (reference sequence). This CDR3 region has 15 residues. CDR3 protein: CASSLPGQNTYEQYF. CDR3 DNA: TGTGCCAGCAGCTTACCTGGACAGAATACCTACGAGCAGTACTTC.

The table lists this clone with a few counts. The chain employs TRBV6-6 and TRBJ2-3; 11 nucleotides line up with TRBD2. Germline V lookup: CDR1 MNHNY, CDR2 SVGAGI (reference sequence). V dropped 4 bases and J dropped 5; count of bases not matched to a gene: 2. The CDR3 loop spans 14 amino acids. CDR3 bases: TGTGCCAGCAGTTTTGGGACTAGCGGAGATACGCAGTATTTT. As protein: CASSFGTSGDTQYF.

In its sample, this clone was seen a few times. The chain links TRBV9 to TRBJ2-1; D perhaps matches TRBD2 (6 bases). Trimming stripped 0 bases from V and 2 bases from J, with 15 bases between. Looked up from germline, CDR1 is SGDLS and CDR2 is YYNGEE. There are 17 residues in the CDR3. The chain's CDR3 is CASSVEVWGEAYNEQFF. The CDR3 DNA sequence: TGTGCCAGCAGCGTAGAGGTCTGGGGGGAGGCCTACAATGAGCAGTTCTTC.

CDR3 in DNA: TGTGCCAGCAGTTACGCCGGGACTAGGAAAGAGACCCAGTACTTC. Translated, it gives CASSYAGTRKETQYF. The V call is TRBV6-5, the J call TRBJ2-5; 8 bases match TRBD2. Trimming at V came to 2 bases and at J to 3 bases, leaving 5 bases not matched to a gene. CDR1 and CDR2 from the germline V gene are MNHEY and SVGAGI. There are 15 residues in the CDR3.